These 30 T cell receptor beta chains share one sample of origin, sequenced in a study of T cell responses to AZD1222 COVID-19 vaccine. Assay used: immunoSEQ multiplex PCR; TCRdb lists only in-frame clones, some missing. The sample comprises more than 95,000 clones, over 80% of which are singletons, and 20% to 25% rests with the top ten. The sequencing here drew on peripheral blood, taken on day 0 of AZD1222 vaccination. The receptors stem from an adult in good health.

This chain joins TRBV18 and TRBJ2-7; perhaps TRBD1 as D (6 bases). V lost 3 bases to trimming and J lost 0 bases, with 12 bases between them. The V gene's germline CDR1 is KGHSH and CDR2 LQKENI. The CDR3 loop spans 15 amino acids. In DNA form, the CDR3 reads TGTGCCAGCTCACCCGACAGGATCAACTCCTACGAGCAGTACTTC. Protein product: CASSPDRINSYEQYF.

The chain couples TRBV13 to TRBJ2-3; no reliable D call. Germline CDR1 is PRHDT and CDR2 is FYEKMQ (reference sequence). CDR3 length equals 14 residues. V was shortened by 2 bases and J by 2 bases, with 8 bases between the two germline ends. CDR3 nucleotides: TGTGCCAGCAGCTTAAGGGTCCTCACAGATACGCAGTATTTT. Its protein is CASSLRVLTDTQYF. The full variable domain, with the rest looked up from reference TRBV13 and TRBJ2-3, is AAGVIQSPRHLIKEKRETATLKCYPIPRHDTVYWYQQGPGQDPQFLISFYEKMQSDKGSIPDRFSAQQFSDYHSELNMSSLELGDSALYFCASSLRVLTDTQYFGPGTRLTVL.

This chain links TRBV7-3 with TRBJ2-3, with 8 bases identical to TRBD2. The CDR3 is 15 amino acids. The V and J ends lost 3 bases and 1 base, in that order; junction bases with no gene match: 3. Germline CDR1 and CDR2: SGHTA and FQGTGA. The chain's CDR3 is CASSFSGEGTDTQYF. In DNA form, the CDR3 reads TGTGCCAGCAGCTTTAGCGGGGAGGGCACAGATACGCAGTATTTT.

The rearrangement joins TRBV6-4 to TRBJ2-1; D call uncertain. Trimming shortened V by 3 bases and J by 10 bases, and 13 bases separated the two germline ends. The CDR3 is 13 residues long. CDR1 is MRHNA and CDR2 is SNTAGT in the germline V gene. The DNA for the CDR3 is TGTGCCAGCAGTGAGGGTGGGATCGGGGAGCAGTTCTTC. It yields the protein CASSEGGIGEQFF.

This chain joins TRBV5-1 and TRBJ2-3; TRBD2 matches at 14 bases. This CDR3 comprises 18 residues. The V and J ends lost 4 bases and 4 bases, in that order; junction bases with no gene match: 11. Germline CDR1 SGHRS, CDR2 YFSETQ. CDR3 sequence (DNA): TGCGCCAGCAGCCTGGACGGACTAGCGGGGGGCTTTTCAGATACGCAGTATTTT. Its protein product is CASSLDGLAGGFSDTQYF.

The chain combines TRBV29-1 with TRBJ2-1, with D possibly matching TRBD2 (6 bases). The CDR3 covers 12 residues. Germline V CDR1 and CDR2: SQVTM, ANQGSEA. V was clipped by 8 bases and J by 3 bases, with 11 bases between them. CDR3 bases: TGCAGCTCTTCGGACTACTACAATGAGCAGTTCTTC. It codes for CSSSDYYNEQFF.

The CDR3 region is CASSLPPYFDTFPEAFF. The CDR3 nucleotides are TGTGCCAGCAGCTTACCTCCCTACTTTGACACGTTCCCTGAAGCTTTCTTT. This sequence joins TRBV7-2 and TRBJ1-1; D is unclear. V shed 2 bases and J shed 6 bases, with 22 bases lying between them. Germline loops: CDR1 SGHTA, CDR2 FQGNSA. The CDR3 is 17 amino acids. The complete variable domain, with remaining parts taken from reference TRBV7-2 and TRBJ1-1, reads GAGVSQSPSNKVTEKGKDVELRCDPISGHTALYWYRQSLGQGLEFLIYFQGNSAPDKSGLPSDRFSAERTGGSVSTLTIQRTQQEDSAVYLCASSLPPYFDTFPEAFFGQGTRLTVV.

The V call is TRBV29-1, the J call TRBJ2-7; tentatively, D is TRBD1 (6 bases). The CDR3 sequence is 12 residues long. Germline V lookup: CDR1 SQVTM, CDR2 ANQGSEA. Trimming took 5 bases from V and 2 from J, leaving 10 bases between them. The CDR3 DNA is TGCAGCGTTAACGACAGGACCTACGAGCAGTACTTC. This gives the protein CSVNDRTYEQYF.

This sequence joins TRBV6-5 and TRBJ1-1; weak D call: TRBD1 (6 bases). Germline V gives CDR1 MNHEY, CDR2 SVGAGI. V was clipped by 0 bases and J by 10 bases, with 15 bases between them. This CDR3 spans 14 amino acids. The CDR3 coding sequence is TGTGCCAGCAGTTACTCTCCCTTTAGGGGGGGAGCTTTCTTT. Its translation: CASSYSPFRGGAFF.

This clone came up once. CDR3 protein: CATSSGGGAKDTQYF. The DNA of the CDR3 is TGTGCCACCAGTTCGGGCGGGGGGGCCAAAGATACGCAGTATTTT. The chain links TRBV24-1 to TRBJ2-3; 9 bases match TRBD2. The CDR3 sequence is 15 residues long. From germline, CDR1 is KGHDR and CDR2 SFDVKD. Trimming at V came to 6 bases and at J to 5 bases, leaving 8 bases not matched to a gene.

The chain has TRBV5-1 and TRBJ1-1; D not resolved. Trimming removed 2 bases from V and 1 base from J, with 6 bases in between. Germline V gene lookup returns CDR1 SGHRS and CDR2 YFSETQ. This CDR3 is built from 13 residues. In DNA form, the CDR3 reads TGCGCCAGCAGCTTTCCAGGGAACACTGAAGCTTTCTTT. Protein sequence: CASSFPGNTEAFF. The complete variable domain, with remaining parts taken from reference TRBV5-1 and TRBJ1-1, reads KAGVTQTPRYLIKTRGQQVTLSCSPISGHRSVSWYQQTPGQGLQFLFEYFSETQRNKGNFPGRFSGRQFSNSRSEMNVSTLELGDSALYLCASSFPGNTEAFFGQGTRLTVV.

V usage is TRBV6-5 and J usage is TRBJ1-2; 8 positions match TRBD1. Germline V gives CDR1 MNHEY, CDR2 SVGAGI. The V segment lost 6 bases and the J segment 5 bases; nucleotides outside the gene matches: 8. The CDR3 has 14 amino acids. CDR3 bases: TGTGCCAGCAGGGGGGACAGGCAAATTTATGGCTACACCTTC. Protein: CASRGDRQIYGYTF.

This chain uses TRBV7-8 with TRBJ2-5; 10 bases line up with TRBD2. CDR3 length: 16 residues. In germline, CDR1 is SGHVS, CDR2 FQNEAQ. The J segment lost 5 bases and the V segment lost 4 bases, leaving 10 bases of the junction unmatched. The chain's CDR3 is CASSSGLAGVEETQYF. The CDR3 DNA reads TGTGCCAGCAGCTCTGGCCTAGCGGGAGTGGAGGAGACCCAGTACTTC.

Only one count was recorded for this clone. The J gene is TRBJ2-1, the V gene TRBV7-2; TRBD1 agrees at 7 bases. Looked up from germline, CDR1 is SGHTA and CDR2 is FQGNSA. Unmatched junction bases numbered 1, after V lost 1 base and J lost 1 base. The CDR3 runs 15 residues. As DNA, the CDR3 is TGTGCCAGCAGCTTAGGACAGGGATCCTACAATGAGCAGTTCTTC. Translation: CASSLGQGSYNEQFF.

J is TRBJ2-7 and V is TRBV7-9; D possibly corresponds to TRBD1 (5 bases). Germline-derived CDR1 and CDR2 are SEHNR and FQNEAQ (reference sequence). The V end was cut by 5 bases, the J end by 6 bases, with 11 bases between. This CDR3 contains 12 residues. For the CDR3, the DNA is TGTGCCAGCAGCGTACAGGCGGCCGAGCAGTACTTC. Encoded protein: CASSVQAAEQYF. Drawing the rest from reference TRBV7-9 and TRBJ2-7, the complete variable domain is DTGVSQNPRHKITKRGQNVTFRCDPISEHNRLYWYRQTLGQGPEFLTYFQNEAQLEKSRLLSDRFSAERPKGSFSTLEIQRTEQGDSAMYLCASSVQAAEQYFGPGTRLTVT.

The chain has TRBV6-6 and TRBJ1-6, with a weak D call TRBD1 (5 bases). V was shortened by 5 bases and J by 10 bases, with 21 bases between the two germline ends. The CDR3 totals 16 residues. Germline CDR1 and CDR2: MNHNY and SVGAGI (reference sequence). The CDR3 spells CASSQRARGGSSPLHF. CDR3 bases: TGTGCCAGCAGTCAGCGAGCTAGGGGTGGGAGCTCACCCCTCCACTTT.

The rearrangement uses TRBV7-9 and TRBJ2-7; D unresolved. CDR1 is SEHNR, CDR2 FQNEAQ, per germline (reference sequence). The CDR3 totals 12 residues. Trimming stripped 4 bases from V and 0 bases from J, with 4 bases between. For the CDR3, the DNA is TGTGCCAGCAGCTCCAGCTCCTACGAGCAGTACTTC. Translated: CASSSSSYEQYF.

This clone was detected once. The rearrangement joins TRBV3-1 (or the pseudogene TRBV3-2) to TRBJ2-2; possible D gene TRBD2, 6 bases. Germline assignment: CDR1 LGHDT and CDR2 YNNKEL (reference sequence). The length of the CDR3 is 15 residues. Trimming took 1 base from V and 6 from J, leaving 12 bases between them. The CDR3 loop reads CASSQAGGLSGELFF. CDR3 sequence (DNA): TGTGCCAGCAGCCAAGCCGGGGGTTTGTCCGGGGAGCTGTTTTTT.

CDR3: CASIGSSYNEQFF. CDR3 DNA: TGTGCCAGCATTGGGAGCTCCTACAATGAGCAGTTCTTC. V gene TRBV6-6 combines with J gene TRBJ2-1; possible D gene TRBD2, 5 bases. Germline CDR1 and CDR2: MNHNY and SVGAGI (reference sequence). CDR3 length: 13 amino acids. Trimming stripped 7 bases from V and 0 bases from J, with 7 bases between.

CDR3 coding DNA: TGTGCCATCAGTAATCGGGACTTTAATTCACCCCTCCACTTT. It yields the protein CAISNRDFNSPLHF. This sequence joins TRBV10-3 and TRBJ1-6; a weak D match, TRBD1 (5 bases). CDR1 and CDR2 (germline): ENHRY, SYGVKD. The CDR3 totals 14 residues. With 5 bases removed from V and 6 bases from J, the gap between germline ends came to 11 bases.

V gene TRBV5-4 combines with J gene TRBJ2-3; 14 nucleotides line up with TRBD2. The V gene's germline CDR1 is SGHNT and CDR2 YYREEE (reference sequence). The V segment lost 3 bases and the J segment 7 bases; nucleotides outside the gene matches: 4. The CDR3 sequence is 15 residues long. Here the CDR3 DNA reads TGTGCCAGCAGCTCGACTAGCGGGGGGGCATATACGCAGTATTTT. The encoded protein is CASSSTSGGAYTQYF.

This chain joins TRBV4-3 and TRBJ1-2; 8 positions match TRBD1. V lost 0 bases and J lost 6; bases outside the gene matches: 12. The CDR3 sequence is 17 residues long. Germline V gene sequence: CDR1 LGHNA, CDR2 YSLEER. Here the CDR3 reads CASSQEVDRAVSDGYTF. CDR3 nucleotides: TGCGCCAGCAGCCAAGAAGTGGACAGGGCTGTCTCTGATGGCTACACCTTC.

The chain links TRBV6-5 to TRBJ2-7, with D tentatively TRBD1 (6 bases). The CDR3 loop spans 13 amino acids. V was pared by 10 bases and J by 0 bases, with 13 bases between. CDR1 is MNHEY, CDR2 SVGAGI, per germline. The CDR3, as DNA: TGTGCCACCCGCAGGGGCGACTCCTACGAGCAGTACTTC. This encodes CATRRGDSYEQYF.

As to this clone: The sample contains more than one DNA sequence encoding this CDR3. The rearrangement uses TRBV7-9 and TRBJ1-1, with D hard to call. Trimming removed 2 bases from V and 8 bases from J, with 9 bases in between. From germline, CDR1 is SEHNR and CDR2 FQNEAQ (reference sequence). The CDR3 runs 12 residues. CDR3 nucleotides: TGTGCCAGCAGCTTATTGGGAGGGGAAGCTTTCTTT. It specifies CASSLLGGEAFF.

The chain employs TRBV10-1 and TRBJ1-3; D remains unclear. This CDR3 comprises 13 residues. CDR1 and CDR2 (germline): WNHNN, SYGVQD (reference sequence). V was trimmed by 5 bases and J by 5 bases, leaving 10 bases between them. CDR3: CASSPGGRNTIYF. The CDR3, as DNA: TGCGCCAGCAGTCCAGGCGGTCGAAACACCATATATTTT.

The rearrangement links TRBV7-3 to TRBJ2-1; the D call may be TRBD1 or TRBD2 (6 bases each). CDR1 is SGHTA, CDR2 FQGTGA, per germline. Trimming removed 4 bases at V and 15 bases at J, with 16 bases between. The CDR3 is made up of 12 amino acids. CDR3 nucleotide sequence: TGTGCCAGCAGCTCGTACGGGGGCCCGATGTTCTTC. This encodes CASSSYGGPMFF.

The chain joins TRBV14 to TRBJ2-5, with 10 bases identical to TRBD2. The CDR3 covers 17 residues. Looked up from germline, CDR1 is SGHDN and CDR2 is FVKESK. V trimming: 0 bases; J trimming: 5 bases; junction bases outside the gene matches: 9. The DNA of the CDR3 is TGTGCCAGCAGCCAAGATCGAAGCGGGGGGGCCCTGGAGACCCAGTACTTC. Its translation: CASSQDRSGGALETQYF.

As DNA, the CDR3 is TGTGCCAGCAGTGAGGGACAGGGCACTAATGAAAAACTGTTTTTT. The encoded protein is CASSEGQGTNEKLFF. V gene TRBV25-1 combines with J gene TRBJ1-4, with TRBD1 identical over 9 bases. V was clipped by 3 bases and J by 2 bases; unmatched bases: 1. This CDR3 has 15 amino acids. Germline CDR1 MGHDK, CDR2 SYGVNS.

The V and J genes are TRBV28 and TRBJ1-1; D may be TRBD1 (6 bases). V was trimmed by 6 bases and J by 7 bases, leaving 12 bases between them. The CDR3 runs 12 residues. Germline-derived CDR1 and CDR2 are MDHEN and SYDVKM. DNA for the CDR3: TGTGCCAGCAGCCCAAAGGGGGGTGAAGCTTTCTTT. It is translated as CASSPKGGEAFF.

The chain employs TRBV24-1 and TRBJ2-1; 15 positions agree with TRBD2. The V and J ends lost 4 bases and 4 bases, in that order; junction bases with no gene match: 7. This CDR3 contains 18 residues. Germline CDR1 is KGHDR and CDR2 is SFDVKD. CDR3 sequence reads: CATSDSGLAGGHYNEQFF. The CDR3 DNA reads TGTGCCACCAGTGACTCGGGACTAGCGGGAGGCCATTACAATGAGCAGTTCTTC.